The 14 T cell receptor beta chains reported below all come from one sample, sequenced in a study of blood T cell repertoires in COVID-19. Assay used: immunoSEQ multiplex PCR; TCRdb lists only in-frame clones, some missing. This repertoire shows about 200,000 clones, roughly nine tenths found once; its top ten account for around 0.76%. Sequenced input: peripheral blood. These receptors were taken from a woman between 70 and 85 years old with acute or convalescent COVID-19.

The gene calls are TRBV19 and TRBJ1-5, with 9 bases matching TRBD1. Trimming took 10 bases from V and 4 from J; bases not matched to a gene: 5. Per the germline V gene, CDR1 is LNHDA and CDR2 is SQIVND (reference sequence). CDR3 length: 13 residues. Written as DNA, the CDR3 is TGTGCCACCCGGACAGGGGCAAATCAGCCCCAGCATTTT. Translation: CATRTGANQPQHF.

The V gene is TRBV9, the J gene TRBJ1-1; D gene uncertain. This CDR3 spans 12 amino acids. Germline assignment: CDR1 SGDLS and CDR2 YYNGEE. Trimming took 4 bases from V and 6 from J, leaving 10 bases between them. CDR3 loop: CASSYDDSEAFF. The CDR3 DNA follows: TGTGCCAGCAGCTACGACGACTCTGAAGCTTTCTTT.

The chain joins TRBV5-6 to TRBJ2-7; TRBD1 agrees at 8 bases. The V segment lost 3 bases and the J segment 6 bases; nucleotides outside the gene matches: 2. Germline V gene lookup returns CDR1 SGHDT and CDR2 YYEEEE. This CDR3 has 12 residues. The CDR3: CASSSGTGEQYF. DNA for the CDR3: TGTGCCAGCAGCTCTGGGACAGGCGAGCAGTACTTC.

This chain links TRBV19 with TRBJ2-7; 9 nucleotides align to TRBD1. The CDR3 contains 15 residues. V was clipped by 5 bases and J by 7 bases; unmatched bases: 12. The germline V gene has CDR1 LNHDA and CDR2 SQIVND (reference sequence). The CDR3 here is CASSVTGTGSSEQYF. DNA for the CDR3: TGTGCCAGTAGTGTCACCGGGACAGGGTCGAGTGAGCAGTACTTC.

This chain connects TRBV24-1 to TRBJ2-1; 9 nucleotides line up with TRBD1. The CDR3 totals 15 residues. The V gene's germline CDR1 is KGHDR and CDR2 SFDVKD. V was pared by 3 bases and J by 5 bases, with 4 bases of the junction left unmatched. The CDR3 DNA reads as TGTGCCACCAGTGATGTCGGACAGGGGAACAATGAGCAGTTCTTC. Translated: CATSDVGQGNNEQFF.

This clone was seen a few times. The chain uses TRBV6-5 and TRBJ2-7; 11 nucleotides match TRBD1. The J segment lost 5 bases and the V segment lost 6 bases, leaving 3 bases of the junction unmatched. Germline assignment: CDR1 MNHEY and CDR2 SVGAGI. The CDR3 has 13 amino acids. The CDR3 DNA follows: TGTGCCAGCAGGGGGACAGGGGGGAACGAGCAGTACTTC. Amino acids: CASRGTGGNEQYF.

A few counts support this clone. V usage is TRBV2 and J usage is TRBJ2-7; 8 bases map to TRBD2. The ends lost 6 bases at V and 3 bases at J; junction bases unmatched: 7. CDR1 and CDR2 (germline): SNHLY, FYNNEI. The CDR3 extends over 14 amino acids. As DNA, the CDR3 is TGTGCCAGCAGCGCTCGGGAGGGCCTCTACGAGCAGTACTTC. Amino acid sequence: CASSAREGLYEQYF.

The sample holds one count of this clone. V gene TRBV15 combines with J gene TRBJ2-7; TRBD1 agrees at 7 bases. Germline-derived CDR1 and CDR2 are LNHNV and YYDKDF (reference sequence). The length of the CDR3 is 16 residues. The V gene end was trimmed by 0 bases and the J gene end by 0 bases; junction bases not matched to a gene: 5. The CDR3 nucleotides read TGTGCCACCAGCAGAGAAAGGACAGGCGGCTCCTACGAGCAGTACTTC. Translated, it gives CATSRERTGGSYEQYF. The complete variable domain, with remaining parts taken from reference TRBV15 and TRBJ2-7, reads DAMVIQNPRYQVTQFGKPVTLSCSQTLNHNVMYWYQQKSSQAPKLLFHYYDKDFNNEADTPDNFQSRRPNTSFCFLDIRSPGLGDTAMYLCATSRERTGGSYEQYFGPGTRLTVT.

The chain couples TRBV25-1 to TRBJ1-3; 9 bases fit TRBD1. This CDR3 has 16 amino acids. CDR1 and CDR2 (germline): MGHDK, SYGVNS. The ends lost 1 base at V and 9 bases at J; junction bases unmatched: 10. The CDR3 loop is CASSEWGGTGRSTIYF. The CDR3 DNA reads TGTGCCAGCAGTGAATGGGGGGGGACAGGGAGGTCCACCATATATTTT.

This clone has just one count. The chain couples TRBV28 to TRBJ2-3; TRBD2 matches at 8 bases. The CDR3 is made up of 16 amino acids. V lost 4 bases and J lost 3; bases outside the gene matches: 9. CDR1 is MDHEN and CDR2 is SYDVKM in the germline V gene. DNA for the CDR3: TGTGCCAGCAGTTCGGCTGCGAGCGGGAGTACAGATACGCAGTATTTT. It codes for CASSSAASGSTDTQYF.

This clone appeared a few times. The gene calls are TRBV5-1 and TRBJ2-1, with D possibly TRBD2 on 6 matching bases. This CDR3 has 15 residues. With 4 bases removed from V and 6 bases from J, the gap between germline ends came to 17 bases. CDR1 is SGHRS and CDR2 is YFSETQ in the germline V gene. The CDR3 loop reads CASSVESDYPNEQFF. As DNA, the CDR3 is TGCGCCAGCAGCGTGGAGTCGGACTACCCCAATGAGCAGTTCTTC.

The chain uses TRBV5-1 and TRBJ2-5; D gene ambiguous. Germline V gene data show CDR1 as SGHRS and CDR2 as YFSETQ. Trimming cost V 9 bases and J 2 bases, with 14 bases left between them. The CDR3 is made up of 13 amino acids. The CDR3 DNA reads TGCGCCACGGCAAGCGAGTATCAAGAGACCCAGTACTTC. This translates into CATASEYQETQYF.

The rearrangement links TRBV7-9 to TRBJ1-1; D not certain. V lost 5 bases to trimming and J lost 2 bases, with 9 bases between them. The CDR3 is made up of 13 amino acids. CDR1 SEHNR and CDR2 FQNEAQ come from the germline V gene (reference sequence). The CDR3 is CASSPTPNTEAFF. CDR3 in DNA: TGTGCCAGCAGCCCGACACCAAACACTGAAGCTTTCTTT.

The chain couples TRBV11-3 to TRBJ2-7, with 7 nucleotides matching TRBD1. Germline V gene lookup returns CDR1 SGHNT and CDR2 YENEEA. The CDR3 has 12 residues. The trim removed 5 bases at V and 12 bases at J, leaving 10 bases unmatched. The CDR3 coding sequence is TGTGCCAGCAGCGTCCTGGACAGGCAACGGTACTTC. Its protein is CASSVLDRQRYF. Full variable domain (rest looked up from reference TRBV11-3 and TRBJ2-7): EAGVVQSPRYKIIEKKQPVAFWCNPISGHNTLYWYLQNLGQGPELLIRYENEEAVDDSQLPKDRFSAERLKGVDSTLKIQPAELGDSAVYLCASSVLDRQRYFGPGTRLTVT.